One and the same sample provided the 3 T cell receptor beta chains below, sequenced in a study of early T cells in non-severe SARS-CoV-2 infection. Via MiXCR, TCRdb re-called the 5' RACE reads, giving one row per CDR3 protein. This sample has tens of thousands of distinct CDR3 sequences; 4.5% occur once, and the top ten carry 7.8%. Sequenced sample: whole blood. These receptors all come from an adult who was a healthcare worker with PCR-confirmed SARS-CoV-2 infection or an uninfected control (not recorded which).

This clonotype was detected a few times. The chain has TRBV6-6 and TRBJ1-6; D is perhaps TRBD1 (6 bases). The germline V gene encodes CDR1 MNHNY and CDR2 SVGAGI (reference sequence). This CDR3 has 16 amino acids. V lost 4 bases, J lost 1 base, and 11 bases lay in between. CDR3 nucleotides: TGTGCCAGCAGTTGGTCGACAGGATCCTATAATTCACCCCTCCACTTT. The encoded protein is CASSWSTGSYNSPLHF.

The DNA for the CDR3 is TGTGCCAGCTCACGGGAGCGGACCGACTACGAGCAGTACTTC. Its translation is CASSRERTDYEQYF. This chain joins TRBV18 and TRBJ2-7, with a tentative D call TRBD2 (5 bases). Germline V lookup: CDR1 KGHSH, CDR2 LQKENI. V was cut by 4 bases and J by 3 bases, with 13 bases left in between. The CDR3 has 14 amino acids.

This clonotype appeared many times. This chain connects TRBV18 to TRBJ2-7; D remains unclear. The CDR3 is 14 residues long. From germline, CDR1 is KGHSH and CDR2 LQKENI. Deletions cut 0 bases from V and 3 bases from J, with 9 bases between. The DNA for the CDR3 is TGTGCCAGCTCACCACCGTCGCGATACTACGAGCAGTACTTC. Translation gives CASSPPSRYYEQYF.